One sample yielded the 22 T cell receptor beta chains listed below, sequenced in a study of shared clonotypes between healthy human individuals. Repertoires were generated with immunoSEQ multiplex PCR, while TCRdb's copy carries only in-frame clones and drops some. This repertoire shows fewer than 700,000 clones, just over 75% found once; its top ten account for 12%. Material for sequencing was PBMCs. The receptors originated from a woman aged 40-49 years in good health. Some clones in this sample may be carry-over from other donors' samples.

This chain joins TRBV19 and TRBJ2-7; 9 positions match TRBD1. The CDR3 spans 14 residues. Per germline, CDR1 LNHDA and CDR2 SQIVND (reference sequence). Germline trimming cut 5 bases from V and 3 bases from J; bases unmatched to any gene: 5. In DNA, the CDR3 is TGTGCCAGTAGTCTTCGGACAGGGGACTACGAGCAGTACTTC. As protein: CASSLRTGDYEQYF.

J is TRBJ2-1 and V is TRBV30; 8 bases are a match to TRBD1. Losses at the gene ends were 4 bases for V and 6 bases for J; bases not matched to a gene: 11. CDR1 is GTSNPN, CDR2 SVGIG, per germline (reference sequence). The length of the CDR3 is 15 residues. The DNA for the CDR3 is TGTGCCTGGAAGAGGGACAGGATGGTCCCCAATGAGCAGTTCTTC. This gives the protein CAWKRDRMVPNEQFF.

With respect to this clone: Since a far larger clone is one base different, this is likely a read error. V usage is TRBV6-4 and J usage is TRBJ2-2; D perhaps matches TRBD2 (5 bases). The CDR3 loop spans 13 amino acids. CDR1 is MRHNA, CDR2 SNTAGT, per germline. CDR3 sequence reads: CASSAGPTGELLF. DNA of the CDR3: TGTGCCAGCAGTGCCGGTCCCACCGGGGAGCTGCTTTTT.

CDR3 coding DNA: TGTGCCAGCAGCATTCGGACTAGCGTCAGCACCGGGGAGCTGTTTTTT. This sequence encodes CASSIRTSVSTGELFF. The J gene is TRBJ2-2, the V gene TRBV9, with TRBD2 matching over 9 bases. The CDR3 is made up of 16 amino acids. The germline V gene encodes CDR1 SGDLS and CDR2 YYNGEE. V lost 4 bases and J lost 4; bases outside the gene matches: 8.

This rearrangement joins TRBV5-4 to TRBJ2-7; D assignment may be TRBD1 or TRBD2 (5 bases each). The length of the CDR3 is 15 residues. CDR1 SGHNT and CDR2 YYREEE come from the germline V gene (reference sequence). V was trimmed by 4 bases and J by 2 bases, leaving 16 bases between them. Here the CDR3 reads CASSVDVPGPYEQYF. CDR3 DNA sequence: TGTGCCAGCAGCGTAGACGTGCCGGGACCCTACGAGCAGTACTTC.

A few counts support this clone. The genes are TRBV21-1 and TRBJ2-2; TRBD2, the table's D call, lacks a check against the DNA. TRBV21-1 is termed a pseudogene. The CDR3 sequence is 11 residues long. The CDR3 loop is CASSSAGELFF. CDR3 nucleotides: TGTGCCAGCAGTAGCGCCGGGGAGCTGTTTTTT.

The CDR3 is CASSPGPQGFF. CDR3 nucleotides: TGTGCCAGCAGCCCGGGCCCGCAAGGGTTCTTC. The chain couples TRBV7-2 to TRBJ2-1; D not certain. This CDR3 has 11 amino acids. Germline-derived CDR1 and CDR2 are SGHTA and FQGNSA. Trimming removed 5 bases at V and 15 bases at J, with 14 bases between.

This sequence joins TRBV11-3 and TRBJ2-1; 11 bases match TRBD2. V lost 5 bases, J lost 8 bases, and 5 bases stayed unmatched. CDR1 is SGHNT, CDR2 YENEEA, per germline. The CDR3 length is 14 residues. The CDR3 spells CASSAGLAVDEQFF. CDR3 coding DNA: TGTGCCAGCAGCGCGGGACTAGCGGTTGATGAGCAGTTCTTC.

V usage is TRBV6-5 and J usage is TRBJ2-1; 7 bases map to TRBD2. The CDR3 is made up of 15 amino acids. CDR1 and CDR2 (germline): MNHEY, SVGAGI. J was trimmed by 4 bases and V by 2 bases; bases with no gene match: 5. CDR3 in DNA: TGTGCCAGCAGTTACGGACTTAGCGGGTACAATGAGCAGTTCTTC. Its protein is CASSYGLSGYNEQFF.

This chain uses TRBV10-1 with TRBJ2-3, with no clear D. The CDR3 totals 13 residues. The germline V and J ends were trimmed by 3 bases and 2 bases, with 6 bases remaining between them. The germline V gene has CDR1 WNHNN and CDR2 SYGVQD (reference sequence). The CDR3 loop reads CASSDPATDTQYF. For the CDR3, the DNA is TGCGCCAGCAGTGACCCCGCCACAGATACGCAGTATTTT.

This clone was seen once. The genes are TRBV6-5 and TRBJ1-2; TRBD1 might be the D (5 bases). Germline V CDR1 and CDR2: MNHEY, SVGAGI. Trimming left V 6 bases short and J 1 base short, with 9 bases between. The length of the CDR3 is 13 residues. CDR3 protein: CASSPRDNYGYTF. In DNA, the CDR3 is TGTGCCAGCAGCCCCAGGGATAACTATGGCTACACCTTC.

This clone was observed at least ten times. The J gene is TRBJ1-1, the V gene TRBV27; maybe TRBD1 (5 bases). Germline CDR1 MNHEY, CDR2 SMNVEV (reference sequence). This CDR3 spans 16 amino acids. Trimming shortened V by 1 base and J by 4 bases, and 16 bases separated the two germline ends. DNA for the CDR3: TGTGCCAGCAGTTTATTCGGGGCCCAGGTAGGCACTGAAGCTTTCTTT. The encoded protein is CASSLFGAQVGTEAFF.

The CDR3 nucleotides are TGTGCCAGCGGCAAGGGGTTCGGCTCCTACGAGCAGTACTTC. Translation gives CASGKGFGSYEQYF. The chain has TRBV27 and TRBJ2-7, with D perhaps matching TRBD1 (5 bases). The CDR3 has 14 amino acids. Germline CDR1 reads MNHEY; CDR2 reads SMNVEV (reference sequence). Between the trimmed V and J ends, which lost 8 bases and 0 bases, there was a span of 14 bases.

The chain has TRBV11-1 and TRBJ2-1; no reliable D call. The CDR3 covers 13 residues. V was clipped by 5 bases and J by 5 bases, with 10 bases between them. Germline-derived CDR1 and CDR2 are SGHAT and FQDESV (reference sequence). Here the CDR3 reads CASSPRWDNEQFF. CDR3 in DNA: TGTGCCAGCAGCCCTAGATGGGACAATGAGCAGTTCTTC.

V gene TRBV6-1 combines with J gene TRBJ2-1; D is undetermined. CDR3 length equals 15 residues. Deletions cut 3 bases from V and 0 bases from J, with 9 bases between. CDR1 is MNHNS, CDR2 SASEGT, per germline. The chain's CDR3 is CASSDSWISYNEQFF. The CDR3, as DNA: TGTGCCAGCAGTGATAGCTGGATCTCCTACAATGAGCAGTTCTTC.

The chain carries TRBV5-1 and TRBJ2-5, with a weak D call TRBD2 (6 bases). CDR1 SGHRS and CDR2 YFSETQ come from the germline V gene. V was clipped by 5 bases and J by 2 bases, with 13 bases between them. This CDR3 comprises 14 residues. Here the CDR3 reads CASRAGIGQETQYF. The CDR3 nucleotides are TGCGCCAGCAGGGCGGGGATAGGGCAAGAGACCCAGTACTTC.

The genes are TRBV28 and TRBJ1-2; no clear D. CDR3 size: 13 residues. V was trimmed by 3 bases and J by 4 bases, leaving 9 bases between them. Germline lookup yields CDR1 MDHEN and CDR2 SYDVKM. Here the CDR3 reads CASSFRRVYGYTF. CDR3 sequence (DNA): TGTGCCAGCAGTTTCCGACGGGTCTATGGCTACACCTTC.

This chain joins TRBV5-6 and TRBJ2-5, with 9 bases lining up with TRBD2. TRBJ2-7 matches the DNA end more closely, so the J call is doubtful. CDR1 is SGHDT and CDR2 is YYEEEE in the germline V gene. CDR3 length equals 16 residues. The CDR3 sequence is CASSSTRLADPPEQYF. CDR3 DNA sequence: TGTGCCAGCAGCTCGACCAGACTAGCGGACCCGCCCGAGCAGTACTTC.

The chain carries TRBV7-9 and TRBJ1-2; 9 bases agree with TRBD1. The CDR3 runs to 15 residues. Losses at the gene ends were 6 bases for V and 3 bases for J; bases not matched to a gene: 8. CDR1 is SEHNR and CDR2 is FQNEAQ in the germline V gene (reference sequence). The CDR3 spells CASSTGQGRHYGYTF. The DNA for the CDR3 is TGTGCCAGCAGTACGGGACAGGGTCGGCACTATGGCTACACCTTC.

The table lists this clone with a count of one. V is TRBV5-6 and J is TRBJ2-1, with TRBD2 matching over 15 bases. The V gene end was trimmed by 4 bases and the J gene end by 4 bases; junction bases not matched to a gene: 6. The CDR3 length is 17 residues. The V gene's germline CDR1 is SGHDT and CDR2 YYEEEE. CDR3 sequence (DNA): TGTGCCAGCAGCGCCCGGACTAGCGGGGGGGGTTACAATGAGCAGTTCTTC. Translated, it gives CASSARTSGGGYNEQFF. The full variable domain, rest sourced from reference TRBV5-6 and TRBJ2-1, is DAGVTQSPTHLIKTRGQQVTLRCSPKSGHDTVSWYQQALGQGPQFIFQYYEEEERQRGNFPDRFSGHQFPNYSSELNVNALLLGDSALYLCASSARTSGGGYNEQFFGPGTRLTVL.

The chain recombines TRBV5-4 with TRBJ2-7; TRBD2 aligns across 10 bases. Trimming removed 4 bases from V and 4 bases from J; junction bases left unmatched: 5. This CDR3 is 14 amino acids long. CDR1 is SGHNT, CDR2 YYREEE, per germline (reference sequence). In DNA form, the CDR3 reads TGTGCCAGCAGCCCAGCGGGAGGGCGGTACGAGCAGTACTTC. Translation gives CASSPAGGRYEQYF.

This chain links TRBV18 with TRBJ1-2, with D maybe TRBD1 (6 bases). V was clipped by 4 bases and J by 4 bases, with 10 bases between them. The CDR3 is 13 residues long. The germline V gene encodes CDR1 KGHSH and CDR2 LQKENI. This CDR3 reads CASSQTGGYGYTF. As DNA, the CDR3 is TGTGCCAGCTCACAGACAGGAGGCTATGGCTACACCTTC.